This TCR beta chain was captured by sequencing in a study of CD8 T cells in Susac syndrome. Random hexamers were used to reverse transcribe the RNA input (about 0.5 to 1 ug). TCRdb re-called the immunoSEQ multiplex PCR reads with MiXCR, one entry per CDR3 protein. The sample includes tens of thousands of distinct CDR3 sequences, roughly 91% of them seen just once. The multiple sclerosis controls were treatment-naive patients with relapsing-remitting disease that was stable or active. CDR1 and CDR2 (germline): MNHEY, SMNVEV (reference sequence). This CDR3 has 13 amino acids. V was clipped by 6 bases and J by 7 bases; unmatched bases: 3.

Sequenced: CD8+ T cells from PBMCs. J is TRBJ1-6 and V is TRBV27; 7 bases fit TRBD1. This TCR came from a human donor with multiple sclerosis. CDR3 sequence (DNA): TGTGCCAGCAGCGGACAGGTGAATTCACCCCTCCACTTT. It yields the protein CASSGQVNSPLHF.